These 24 T cell receptor beta chains were all obtained from the same sample, sequenced in a study of control samples from healthy donors and cancer patients. TCRdb's table, derived via immunoSEQ multiplex PCR, lists solely in-frame clones and lacks some. The sample records fewer than 200,000 clones, 88% being singletons. Sequenced: blood. Receptor source: a woman under 40 in good health.

This chain connects TRBV2 to TRBJ1-6; D unclear. Germline values: CDR1 SNHLY, CDR2 FYNNEI. V lost 7 bases to trimming and J lost 5 bases, with 9 bases between them. CDR3 length equals 13 residues. The CDR3 sequence: CASNSLHNSPLHF. CDR3 DNA: TGTGCCAGCAACAGTCTCCATAATTCACCCCTCCACTTT.

The chain couples TRBV4-2 to TRBJ2-1, with unresolved D. The V end lost 0 bases, the J end lost 9 bases, and 15 bases lay between the germline ends. CDR3 length equals 15 residues. Looked up from germline, CDR1 is LGHNA and CDR2 is YNFKEQ. For the CDR3, the DNA is TGTGCCAGCAGCCAAGATATCCCGCAGCGCGCTGAGCAGTTCTTC. It specifies CASSQDIPQRAEQFF.

This chain links TRBV10-3 with TRBJ2-7, with D perhaps assigned TRBD1 or TRBD2 (5 bases each). CDR1 ENHRY and CDR2 SYGVKD come from the germline V gene. CDR3 length: 13 amino acids. V lost 8 bases, J lost 3 bases, and 14 bases lay in between. The CDR3 reads CAIRGAGLYEQYV. The CDR3 DNA is TGTGCCATCCGAGGGGCCGGACTCTACGAGCAGTACGTC.

This clone was observed a few times. The same CDR3 can be traced to other DNA sequences in this sample. This chain connects TRBV6-4 to TRBJ2-3; 12 bases line up with TRBD2. This CDR3 spans 15 amino acids. Germline CDR1 is MRHNA and CDR2 is SNTAGT. J gave up 1 base and V 4 bases, and 0 bases lay outside the gene matches. The CDR3 DNA reads as TGTGCCAGCAGTGGGACTAGCGGGGGCACAGATACGCAGTATTTT. This translates into CASSGTSGGTDTQYF.

The chain is built from TRBV6-5 and TRBJ2-3; 7 positions match TRBD2. The CDR3 is 15 residues long. Looked up from germline, CDR1 is MNHEY and CDR2 is SVGAGI. V was pared by 3 bases and J by 2 bases, with 5 bases of the junction left unmatched. CDR3 nucleotides: TGTGCCAGCAGTTATAGCGGGCCCAACACAGATACGCAGTATTTT. Translation: CASSYSGPNTDTQYF.

The chain uses TRBV25-1 and TRBJ1-1, with TRBD1 as a possible D gene (6 bases). Germline CDR1 reads MGHDK; CDR2 reads SYGVNS. The germline V and J ends were trimmed by 4 bases and 5 bases, with 11 bases remaining between them. This CDR3 is 13 amino acids long. The CDR3 loop is CASSAGALTEAFF. The DNA of the CDR3 is TGTGCCAGCAGTGCAGGGGCGCTTACTGAAGCTTTCTTT.

The J gene is TRBJ1-1, the V gene TRBV6-1; no reliable D call. Germline CDR1 is MNHNS and CDR2 is SASEGT. Trimming left V 2 bases short and J 1 base short, with 2 bases between. The CDR3 has 12 residues. This chain's CDR3 is CASSERNTEAFF. The CDR3 region has the DNA TGTGCCAGCAGTGAACGGAACACTGAAGCTTTCTTT.

V and J are TRBV3-1 (or the pseudogene TRBV3-2) and TRBJ2-3; D is ambiguous. Trimming pared 2 bases from V and 3 bases from J, leaving 15 bases between. This CDR3 spans 16 amino acids. Germline V gene sequence: CDR1 LGHDT, CDR2 YNNKEL (reference sequence). The CDR3 bases are TGTGCCAGCAGCCAACATTTGTGGGAATCTACAGATACGCAGTATTTT. The encoded protein is CASSQHLWESTDTQYF.

The CDR3: CASRLRDSYNEQFF. Written as DNA, the CDR3 is TGTGCCAGCAGGCTTCGGGACTCTTACAATGAGCAGTTCTTC. J is TRBJ2-1 and V is TRBV5-6; possible D gene TRBD2, 6 bases. The germline V gene has CDR1 SGHDT and CDR2 YYEEEE. Trimming left V 5 bases short and J 4 bases short, with 13 bases between. The CDR3 consists of 14 residues.

The gene calls are TRBV24-1 and TRBJ2-1, with D possibly TRBD2 on 6 matching bases. From germline, CDR1 is KGHDR and CDR2 SFDVKD. Trimming removed 10 bases at V and 9 bases at J, with 21 bases between. The CDR3 spans 14 residues. DNA for the CDR3: TGTGCCACGTCCTTGACCGGGGGTGGGTCTGAGCAGTTCTTC. This sequence encodes CATSLTGGGSEQFF.

The chain couples TRBV7-6 to TRBJ2-5; D gene ambiguous. Trimming removed 2 bases at V and 3 bases at J, with 13 bases between. Germline CDR1 reads SGHVS; CDR2 reads FNYEAQ. This CDR3 is built from 15 residues. This chain's CDR3 is CASSLNSPPKETQYF. The CDR3 DNA sequence: TGTGCCAGCAGCTTAAATTCACCGCCCAAAGAGACCCAGTACTTC.

This clone has more than one count but fewer than ten. This chain joins TRBV7-6 and TRBJ2-1, with 8 bases matching TRBD2. The junction had 8 bases not matched to a gene; V was cut back by 2 bases and J by 8 bases. The CDR3 is made up of 15 amino acids. Per the germline V gene, CDR1 is SGHVS and CDR2 is FNYEAQ. For the CDR3, the DNA is TGTGCCAGCAGCTTACGAAGCGGGAGTTACGATGAGCAGTTCTTC. It specifies CASSLRSGSYDEQFF.

V is TRBV6-5 and J is TRBJ1-4; 7 bases fit TRBD1. With V trimmed by 10 bases and J by 4 bases, 9 bases remained unmatched. CDR1 MNHEY and CDR2 SVGAGI come from the germline V gene. The length of the CDR3 is 14 residues. The CDR3 DNA follows: TGTGCCACCCAACAGACAGGGATTAATGAAAAACTGTTTTTT. Its protein is CATQQTGINEKLFF.

This clone has a handful of counts. One end of the junction is discordant with germline, which a read error may explain. The chain carries TRBV16 and TRBJ1-2; TRBD1 is a possible D gene (5 bases). Per germline, CDR1 KGHSY and CDR2 FQNENV. The CDR3 sequence is 11 residues long. This chain's CDR3 is CASSQSGRPIF. Written as DNA, the CDR3 is TGTGCCAGCAGCCAATCGGGACGTCCGATCTTC.

The V gene is TRBV6-5, the J gene TRBJ2-2; D is perhaps TRBD1 or TRBD2 (5 bases each). Germline CDR1 MNHEY, CDR2 SVGAGI. V was trimmed by 5 bases and J by 5 bases, leaving 15 bases between them. The CDR3 consists of 15 residues. The DNA of the CDR3 is TGTGCCAGCAGTCGCGCAGGGACGGGTACCGGGGAGCTGTTTTTT. Translation gives CASSRAGTGTGELFF.

This chain connects TRBV2 to TRBJ2-3; maybe TRBD1 (5 bases). V was trimmed by 0 bases and J by 1 base, leaving 8 bases between them. The CDR3 consists of 15 residues. Per germline, CDR1 SNHLY and CDR2 FYNNEI. In nucleotides, the CDR3 is TGTGCCAGCAGTGAAGCGGTCAGGGGCACAGATACGCAGTATTTT. This codes for CASSEAVRGTDTQYF.

The chain uses TRBV11-2 and TRBJ1-2; 7 bases are shared with TRBD1. Germline trimming cut 6 bases from V and 0 bases from J; bases unmatched to any gene: 7. The CDR3 is 15 residues long. CDR1 and CDR2 from the germline V gene are SGHAT and FQNNGV. The CDR3 protein is CASSFTGVTNYGYTF. The CDR3, as DNA: TGTGCCAGCAGTTTCACAGGGGTGACTAACTATGGCTACACCTTC.

Worth noting for this clone: The same CDR3 arises from other DNA sequences in this sample as well. This chain joins TRBV7-9 and TRBJ2-7; no clear D gene. This CDR3 spans 13 amino acids. In germline, CDR1 is SEHNR, CDR2 FQNEAQ (reference sequence). V was cut by 5 bases and J by 0 bases, with 8 bases left in between. The CDR3 reads CASSPPGSYEQYV. CDR3 bases: TGTGCCAGCAGCCCACCCGGCTCCTACGAGCAGTACGTC.

The sample holds one count of this clone. V is TRBV7-9 and J is TRBJ2-5; D is undetermined. The germline V gene encodes CDR1 SEHNR and CDR2 FQNEAQ (reference sequence). CDR3 length: 15 residues. V lost 6 bases and J 5 bases, leaving 19 bases between the germline ends. The CDR3 loop is CASRPPFRVGETQYF. The CDR3 DNA reads TGTGCCAGCAGACCCCCGTTTAGGGTCGGGGAGACCCAGTACTTC.

This chain connects TRBV3-1 (or the pseudogene TRBV3-2) to TRBJ1-6; D not certain. V was trimmed by 1 base and J by 15 bases, leaving 19 bases between them. This CDR3 is 15 amino acids long. From germline, CDR1 is LGHDT and CDR2 YNNKEL (reference sequence). The CDR3 loop reads CASSQALRAGKLLHF. The CDR3 DNA reads TGTGCCAGCAGCCAAGCGTTAAGGGCGGGGAAACTCCTCCACTTT.

The gene calls are TRBV5-4 and TRBJ2-5; D possibly corresponds to TRBD2 (5 bases). CDR1 is SGHNT and CDR2 is YYREEE in the germline V gene (reference sequence). The CDR3 runs to 12 residues. Trimming stripped 1 base from V and 5 bases from J, with 6 bases between. The DNA for the CDR3 is TGTGCCAGCAGCTTGCCGGGGGAGACCCAGTACTTC. Translating it yields CASSLPGETQYF.

This CDR3 is CASSWGPIYEQYF. CDR3 bases: TGTGCCAGCAGTTGGGGACCGATCTACGAGCAGTACTTC. V is TRBV27 and J is TRBJ2-7; D is perhaps TRBD1 or TRBD2 (5 bases each). Trimming removed 4 bases at V and 3 bases at J, with 10 bases between. CDR3 size: 13 residues. Germline lookup yields CDR1 MNHEY and CDR2 SMNVEV (reference sequence).

This clone appeared once. This chain joins TRBV3-1 (or the pseudogene TRBV3-2) and TRBJ2-2, with TRBD1 identical over 7 bases. The germline CDR1 and CDR2 sequences are LGHDT and YNNKEL (reference sequence). V trimming: 1 base; J trimming: 8 bases; junction bases outside the gene matches: 4. The CDR3 sequence is 14 residues long. CDR3: CASSQGSTGGELFF. CDR3 sequence (DNA): TGTGCCAGCAGCCAAGGGTCGACAGGGGGGGAGCTGTTTTTT.

This clone was detected only once. The chain joins TRBV4-1 to TRBJ1-5; perhaps TRBD1 as D (6 bases). Trimming left V 3 bases short and J 1 base short, with 10 bases between. The CDR3 loop spans 15 amino acids. Germline CDR1 and CDR2: MGHRA and YSYEKL. CDR3: CASSHAGTSNQPQHF. CDR3 DNA: TGCGCCAGCAGCCACGCGGGGACAAGCAATCAGCCCCAGCATTTT.